The 11 T cell receptor beta chains below were found in one sample sequenced in a study of tumor-infiltrating lymphocytes in primary liver carcinoma. Germline DNA was extracted alongside blood RNA, which was obtained from unsorted whole blood. Starting material of roughly 0.45 ug total RNA yielded TCR beta cDNA via a constant-region primer. Slightly modified ARM-PCR with three nested multiplex PCR rounds yielded TCR beta libraries. TRBV1-TRBV30 forward primers paired with a C-beta reverse primer drove the first two PCR rounds, about 9 cycles each. TCRdb re-analysed the multiplex PCR reads in MiXCR, keeping a single row per CDR3 protein. The sample lists fewer than 350,000 distinct CDR3 sequences, more than 55% occurring once. Sequencing used peripheral blood. The receptors here all came from a man aged 40-49 years with primary liver carcinoma and hepatitis B virus infection.

Concerning this clonotype itself: Germline is not matched at one junction end, which may reflect a read error. The CDR3 reads CASSPGVAVNIGELFF. CDR3 nucleotides: TGCGCCAGCAGCCCTGGAGTAGCGGTGAACATCGGGGAGCTGTTTTTT. The V and J genes are TRBV5-1 and TRBJ2-2; a possible D gene is TRBD2 (6 bases). Germline CDR1 and CDR2: SGHRS and YFSETQ. The CDR3 has 16 residues.

Details on this clonotype: An end of the junction differs from the germline gene, which may be a read error. The chain is built from TRBV5-1 and TRBJ2-6; the match to TRBD1 covers 7 bases. Germline V CDR1 and CDR2: SGHRS, YFSETQ. The CDR3 totals 18 residues. The CDR3 coding sequence is TGCGCCAGCAGCTTGGGACAGGGTTTAGGCTCTGGGACCAACGTCCTGACTTTC. It encodes CASSLGQGLGSGTNVLTF.

A word on this clonotype: A read error may produce the germline difference seen at one junction end. The chain links TRBV30 to TRBJ2-7; 10 bases fit TRBD1. CDR1 GTSNPN and CDR2 SVGIG come from the germline V gene (reference sequence). CDR3 length: 14 amino acids. The CDR3 is CAWSNAGTGDEQCF. As DNA, the CDR3 is TGTGCCTGGAGTAATGCCGGGACAGGGGACGAGCAGTGCTTT.

This clonotype occurred once. This may be a read error, as it is one base from a much larger clone. This chain uses TRBV10-2 with TRBJ2-4; 8 nucleotides line up with TRBD1. The CDR3 spans 12 residues. Trimming took 4 bases from V and 12 from J; bases not matched to a gene: 5. Germline loops: CDR1 WSHSY, CDR2 SAAADI. DNA for the CDR3: TGCGCCAGCAGTGGGACAGGGAGCACTCAGTACTTC. The encoded protein is CASSGTGSTQYF.

For this clonotype: Germline is not matched at one junction end, which may reflect a read error. This chain joins TRBV5-1 and TRBJ1-1; D is uncertain. Per germline, CDR1 SGHRS and CDR2 YFSETQ. This CDR3 contains 13 residues. CDR3 sequence: CASTRAENTEGFF. The DNA of the CDR3 is TGCGCCAGTACCCGCGCCGAGAACACTGAAGGTTTCTTT.

This clonotype appeared a few times. This sequence may be a read error, since a much larger clone differs from it by one base. The chain combines TRBV29-1 with TRBJ2-1; D is unresolved. Germline CDR1 reads SQVTM; CDR2 reads ANQGSEA. The CDR3 loop spans 14 amino acids. The CDR3 DNA sequence: TGCAGGGTCGTTGAAAGTTTCTCCTACAATGAGCAGTTCTTC. Translated, it gives CRVVESFSYNEQFF.

The CDR3 region has the DNA TGTGCCAGCAATCAGACAGGCGGGAATTCACCCCTCCACTTT. It encodes CASNQTGGNSPLHF. This chain uses TRBV11-2 with TRBJ1-6; tentatively, D is TRBD1 (6 bases). V was cut by 7 bases and J by 7 bases, with 14 bases left in between. The CDR3 runs to 14 residues. The germline V gene encodes CDR1 SGHAT and CDR2 FQNNGV.

At least ten counts were recorded for this clonotype. The chain couples TRBV12-3 or TRBV12-4 to TRBJ2-7, with D perhaps TRBD2 (5 bases). The CDR3 is made up of 15 amino acids. With 6 bases removed from V and 2 bases from J, the gap between germline ends came to 17 bases. In DNA, the CDR3 is TGTGCCAGCAGCCCCACGGGCGGGTGGACCTACGAGCAGTACTTC. This sequence encodes CASSPTGGWTYEQYF.

This clonotype rates as medium-sized. V is TRBV11-1 and J is TRBJ2-1; 8 bases line up with TRBD1. Germline CDR1 and CDR2: SGHAT and FQDESV (reference sequence). J was trimmed by 9 bases and V by 4 bases; bases with no gene match: 17. The CDR3 is made up of 17 amino acids. The CDR3 DNA reads as TGTGCCAGCAGCTCCACACCCCCGCGGACAGGGAGTGTTGAGCAGTTCTTC. Translation: CASSSTPPRTGSVEQFF.

As to this clonotype: Sequence at one end of the junction differs from germline and may be a read error. This rearrangement joins TRBV20-1 to TRBJ2-2; D may be TRBD2 (5 bases). Looked up from germline, CDR1 is DFQATT and CDR2 is SNEGSKA (reference sequence). The CDR3 totals 13 residues. This CDR3 is CSGREVNTGELSF. In DNA, the CDR3 is TGCAGTGGTAGAGAAGTGAACACCGGGGAGCTGTCTTTT.

As to this clonotype: A much larger clone lies one base from this, so it may be a read error. J is TRBJ1-1 and V is TRBV6-1; 7 positions agree with TRBD1. Germline V gene sequence: CDR1 MNHNS, CDR2 SASEGT. The CDR3 is 16 residues long. With V trimmed by 5 bases and J by 6 bases, 15 bases remained unmatched. CDR3: CASSPQGVFVSSEAFF. The CDR3 nucleotides read TGTGCCAGCAGTCCCCAGGGGGTGTTCGTTTCCTCTGAAGCTTTCTTT.